A selection of T cell receptor beta chains follows, all from one sample in a study of molecular identifiers for immune sequencing clone quantification. From the PCR reads, TCRdb called clonotypes with MiXCR, one entry per CDR3 protein. The sample includes about 640,000 distinct CDR3 sequences, 15% to 20% of them seen just once. Sequenced sample: naive CD8+ T cells from blood, with Jurkat cell RNA spiked in. These receptors were obtained from a human donor in good health. Some libraries in this study had Jurkat cell RNA spiked in. Both conserved end residues are trimmed from each CDR3.

v_gene	len	j_gene	CDR3aa
TRBV6-5	14	TRBJ1-1	ASSYRQGSMNTEAF
TRBV5-1	14	TRBJ2-3	ASSLNSGISTDTQY
TRBV19	15	TRBJ2-1	ASRYGWESSGYNEQF
TRBV13	13	TRBJ2-2	ASSPQAANTGELF
TRBV7-9	13	TRBJ1-1	ASGGLIQPDSEAF
TRBV29-1	13	TRBJ1-1	SVEDLRTGVPEAF
TRBV9	14	TRBJ2-7	ASSGGLAGRGYEQY
TRBV6-1	11	TRBJ2-5	ASSEDMLETQY
TRBV19	11	TRBJ2-1	ASSLREGSEQF
TRBV12-3/TRBV12-4	12	TRBJ2-1	ASSWNIASDEQF
TRBV6-2/TRBV6-3	11	TRBJ2-7	ASSGDKLGEQY
TRBV4-2	14	TRBJ2-3	ASSQGGFTSTGAQY
TRBV9	13	TRBJ2-7	ASSVEGNPSYEQY
TRBV7-2	10	TRBJ2-7	ASSSGGAVTY
TRBV7-9	16	TRBJ2-3	ASSLPAASGISTDTQY
TRBV12-3/TRBV12-4	17	TRBJ2-3	ASSLGVGGTGTGGDTQY
TRBV2	12	TRBJ2-5	ASRSGRTQETQY
TRBV7-6	13	TRBJ2-5	ASSLTGGHQETQY
TRBV30	11	TRBJ2-7	ACAGDNPYEQY
TRBV6-5	13	TRBJ2-7	ASSYGTATSYEQY
TRBV12-3/TRBV12-4	12	TRBJ1-2	ASSTRTADYGYT
TRBV11-2	13	TRBJ2-3	ASSFRGRDTDTQY
TRBV20-1	15	TRBJ2-1	SARDIGGGSSYNEQF
TRBV5-1	13	TRBJ2-7	ASSLIEQGDYEQY
TRBV5-1	13	TRBJ2-7	ASSLGQGGLYEQY
TRBV5-1	12	TRBJ2-5	ASSSLTGAETQY
TRBV19	10	TRBJ2-1	ASSIGTNEQF
TRBV28	13	TRBJ2-1	ASRALSSSYNEQF
TRBV3-1	12	TRBJ2-6	ASSPLRGANVLT
TRBV19	12	TRBJ2-3	ASSIWQGTDTQY
TRBV4-3	11	TRBJ2-7	ASSQTTAHERY
TRBV7-9	13	TRBJ1-1	ASSSSGTGSTEAF
TRBV4-1	13	TRBJ1-5	ASSQENGINQPQH
TRBV6-2/TRBV6-3	11	TRBJ2-7	ASSYAGTGEQY
TRBV7-6	14	TRBJ2-2	ASSLDVAGNTGELF
TRBV20-1	11	TRBJ2-2	SARNGSTGELF
TRBV20-1	13	TRBJ2-3	SARALAGGQDTQY
TRBV11-1	11	TRBJ1-1	ASSLAGFSEAF
TRBV24-1	12	TRBJ2-7	ATKGQQNPYEQY
TRBV7-8	13	TRBJ2-5	ASSFLTGGQETQY
TRBV4-1	15	TRBJ1-4	ASSQEQGGPINEKLF
TRBV29-1	13	TRBJ2-7	SVEDSDGQSYEQY
TRBV30	12	TRBJ2-7	AWNEVEPGDEQY
TRBV12-3/TRBV12-4	12	TRBJ2-3	ASREMGGTDTQY
TRBV27	13	TRBJ2-7	ASSYGGLSSYEQY
TRBV28	11	TRBJ2-7	ASSLIRPTEQY
TRBV14	14	TRBJ1-5	ASSQGVPYSNQPQH
TRBV28	13	TRBJ2-5	ASSITPGVQETQY
TRBV9	13	TRBJ2-3	ASSATVTSTDTQY
TRBV4-1	15	TRBJ2-3	ASSHPPTRPGTDTQY
TRBV11-2	11	TRBJ1-1	ASSFGPNTEAL
TRBV4-3	14	TRBJ2-1	ASSQDVGGDYNEQF
TRBV4-1	13	TRBJ2-4	ASSQDGVAKNIQY
TRBV19	11	TRBJ2-3	ASTPAGTDTQY
TRBV27	14	TRBJ2-7	ASSLSGPGMGYEQY